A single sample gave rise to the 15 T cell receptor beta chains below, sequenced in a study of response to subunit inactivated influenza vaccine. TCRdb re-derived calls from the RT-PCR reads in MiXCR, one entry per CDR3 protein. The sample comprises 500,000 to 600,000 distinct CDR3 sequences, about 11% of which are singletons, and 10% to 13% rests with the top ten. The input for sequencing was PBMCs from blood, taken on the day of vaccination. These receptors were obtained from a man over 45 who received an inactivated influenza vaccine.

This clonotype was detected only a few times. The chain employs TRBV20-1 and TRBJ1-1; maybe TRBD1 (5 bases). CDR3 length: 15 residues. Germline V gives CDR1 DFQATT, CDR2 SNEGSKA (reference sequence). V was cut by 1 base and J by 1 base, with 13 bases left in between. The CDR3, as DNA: TGCAGTGCTAGAGCCCGGGGCTATACGAACACTGAAGCTTTCTTT. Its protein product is CSARARGYTNTEAFF.

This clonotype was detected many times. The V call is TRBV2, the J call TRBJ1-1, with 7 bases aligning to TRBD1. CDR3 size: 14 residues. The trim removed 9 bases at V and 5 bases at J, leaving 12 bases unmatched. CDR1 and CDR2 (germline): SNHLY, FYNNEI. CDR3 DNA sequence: TGTGCCAGTTCTAAAGGAGACAGGGAAACTGAAGCTTTCTTT. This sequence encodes CASSKGDRETEAFF.

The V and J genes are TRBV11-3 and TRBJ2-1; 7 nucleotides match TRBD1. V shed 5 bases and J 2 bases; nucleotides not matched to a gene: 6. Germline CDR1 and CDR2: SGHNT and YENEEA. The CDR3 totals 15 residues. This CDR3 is CASSPRRGPYNEQFF. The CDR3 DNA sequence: TGTGCCAGCAGCCCTCGAAGGGGGCCCTACAATGAGCAGTTCTTC.

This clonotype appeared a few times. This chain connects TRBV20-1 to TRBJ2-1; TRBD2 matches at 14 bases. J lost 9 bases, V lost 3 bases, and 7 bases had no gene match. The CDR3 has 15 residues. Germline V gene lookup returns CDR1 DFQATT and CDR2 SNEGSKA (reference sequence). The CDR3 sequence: CSARPGTSGRTEQFF. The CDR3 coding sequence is TGCAGTGCTAGGCCCGGGACTAGCGGGAGAACTGAGCAGTTCTTC.

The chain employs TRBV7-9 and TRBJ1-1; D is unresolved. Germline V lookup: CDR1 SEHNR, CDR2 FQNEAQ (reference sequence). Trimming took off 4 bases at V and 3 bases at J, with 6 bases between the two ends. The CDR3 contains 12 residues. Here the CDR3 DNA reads TGTGCCAGCAGCTCCTGGGACACTGAAGCTTTCTTT. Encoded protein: CASSSWDTEAFF.

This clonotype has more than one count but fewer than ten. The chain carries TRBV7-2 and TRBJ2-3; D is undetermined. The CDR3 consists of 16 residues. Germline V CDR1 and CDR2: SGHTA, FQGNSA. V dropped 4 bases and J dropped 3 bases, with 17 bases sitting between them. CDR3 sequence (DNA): TGTGCCAGCAGCTACTTTGTGACCCCACCGACAGATACGCAGTATTTT. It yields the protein CASSYFVTPPTDTQYF.

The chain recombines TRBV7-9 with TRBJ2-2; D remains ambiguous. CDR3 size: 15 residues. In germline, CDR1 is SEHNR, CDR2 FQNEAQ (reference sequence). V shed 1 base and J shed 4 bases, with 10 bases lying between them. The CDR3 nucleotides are TGTGCCAGCAGCTTAGATGTGGGGTCCACCGGGGAGCTGTTTTTT. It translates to CASSLDVGSTGELFF.

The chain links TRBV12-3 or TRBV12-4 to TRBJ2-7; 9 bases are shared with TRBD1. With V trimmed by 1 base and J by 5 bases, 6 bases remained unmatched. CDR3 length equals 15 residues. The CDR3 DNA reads TGTGCCAGCAGTTTAGGGGACAGGGTCCTGGACGAGCAGTACTTC. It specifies CASSLGDRVLDEQYF.

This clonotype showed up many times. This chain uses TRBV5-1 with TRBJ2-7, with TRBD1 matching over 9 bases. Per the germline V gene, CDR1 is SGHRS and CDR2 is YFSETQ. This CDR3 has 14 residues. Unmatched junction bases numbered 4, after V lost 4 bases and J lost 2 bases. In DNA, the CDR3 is TGCGCCAGCAGCCCTGGGACAGGGACCTACGAGCAGTACTTC. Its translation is CASSPGTGTYEQYF.

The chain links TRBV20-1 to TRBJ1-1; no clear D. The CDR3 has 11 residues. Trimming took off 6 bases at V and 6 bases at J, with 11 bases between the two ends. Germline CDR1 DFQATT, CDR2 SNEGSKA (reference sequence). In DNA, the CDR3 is TGCAGTGCGCGACCCTATTCTGAAGCTTTCTTT. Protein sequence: CSARPYSEAFF.

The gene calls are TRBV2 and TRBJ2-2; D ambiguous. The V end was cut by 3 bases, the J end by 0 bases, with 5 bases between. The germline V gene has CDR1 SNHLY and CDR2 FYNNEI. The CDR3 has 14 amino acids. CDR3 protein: CASSEVPNTGELFF. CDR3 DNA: TGTGCCAGCAGTGAGGTACCGAACACCGGGGAGCTGTTTTTT.

CDR3 in amino acids: CASSESRGLYNEQFF. CDR3 DNA: TGTGCCAGCAGTGAATCCAGGGGGCTCTACAATGAGCAGTTCTTC. The chain combines TRBV2 with TRBJ2-1; 8 nucleotides align to TRBD1. The CDR3 is 15 residues long. With 2 bases clipped from V and 3 bases from J, the junction kept 3 bases outside the gene matches. Germline V lookup: CDR1 SNHLY, CDR2 FYNNEI.

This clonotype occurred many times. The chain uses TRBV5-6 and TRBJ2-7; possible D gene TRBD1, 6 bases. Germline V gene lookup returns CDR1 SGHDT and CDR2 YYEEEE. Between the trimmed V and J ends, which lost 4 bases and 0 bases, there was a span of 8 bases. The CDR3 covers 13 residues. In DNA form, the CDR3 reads TGTGCCAGCAGCCACAGGGTCTCCTACGAGCAGTACTTC. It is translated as CASSHRVSYEQYF.

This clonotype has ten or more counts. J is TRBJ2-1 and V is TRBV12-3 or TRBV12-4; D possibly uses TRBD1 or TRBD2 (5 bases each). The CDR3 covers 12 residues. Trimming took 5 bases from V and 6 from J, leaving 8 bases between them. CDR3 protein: CASSGTSNEQFF. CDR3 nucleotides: TGTGCCAGCAGTGGGACGTCCAATGAGCAGTTCTTC.

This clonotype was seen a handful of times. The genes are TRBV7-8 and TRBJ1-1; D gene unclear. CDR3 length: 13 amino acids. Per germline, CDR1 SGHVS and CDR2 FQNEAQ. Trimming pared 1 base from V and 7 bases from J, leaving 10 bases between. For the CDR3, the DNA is TGTGCCAGCAGCTTAGAAGGGTCCCATGAAGCTTTCTTT. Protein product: CASSLEGSHEAFF.